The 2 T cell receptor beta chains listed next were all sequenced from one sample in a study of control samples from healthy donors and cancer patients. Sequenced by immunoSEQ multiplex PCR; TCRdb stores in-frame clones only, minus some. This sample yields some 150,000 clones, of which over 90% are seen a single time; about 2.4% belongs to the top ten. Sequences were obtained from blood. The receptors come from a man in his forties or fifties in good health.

Here the CDR3 DNA reads TGTGCCAGCAGCCCCGGGGACAGCTCAAGGGAGACCCAGTACTTC. Translating it yields CASSPGDSSRETQYF. The chain recombines TRBV7-9 with TRBJ2-5, with 7 bases that match TRBD1. The V and J ends lost 5 bases and 5 bases, in that order; junction bases with no gene match: 11. Germline values: CDR1 SEHNR, CDR2 FQNEAQ (reference sequence). The CDR3 consists of 15 residues.

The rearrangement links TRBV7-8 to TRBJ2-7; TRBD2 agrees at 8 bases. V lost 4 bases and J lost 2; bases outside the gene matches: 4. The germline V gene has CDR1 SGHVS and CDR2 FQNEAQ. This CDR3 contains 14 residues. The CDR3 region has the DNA TGTGCCAGCAGCTCCGGACTAGCCGCCTACGAGCAGTACTTC. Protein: CASSSGLAAYEQYF.